What follows are 15 T cell receptor beta chains derived from one specimen sequenced in a study of T-cell reconstitution after alpha-beta-depleted transplantation in children. Researchers prepared the TCRbeta library using unique molecular identifiers, the study reports. TCRdb called the PCR reads again in MiXCR, with one record for every CDR3 protein. The sample lists approximately 400,000 distinct CDR3 sequences, about a tenth occurring once. The sample here was PBMCs from the stem cell graft donor, taken from the stem cell graft. Receptors were obtained from a human donor who donated a stem cell graft to a child with acute myeloid leukemia.

This clonotype showed up just a few times. V and J are TRBV20-1 and TRBJ2-5, with 9 bases fitting TRBD2. This CDR3 is 14 amino acids long. V trimming: 0 bases; J trimming: 6 bases; junction bases outside the gene matches: 5. Germline values: CDR1 DFQATT, CDR2 SNEGSKA (reference sequence). The CDR3 DNA reads as TGCAGTGCTAGAGAAGCGGGGGGCCAGAAGACCCAGTACTTC. This encodes CSAREAGGQKTQYF.

The chain carries TRBV20-1 and TRBJ2-4; D uncertain. The CDR3 extends over 14 amino acids. V was cut by 0 bases and J by 2 bases, with 8 bases left in between. CDR1 is DFQATT and CDR2 is SNEGSKA in the germline V gene (reference sequence). This CDR3 is CSARDQSSKNIQYF. As DNA, the CDR3 is TGCAGTGCTAGAGATCAGAGTTCCAAAAACATTCAGTACTTC.

This clonotype was seen a handful of times. The chain recombines TRBV2 with TRBJ2-1, with D unresolved. Germline V CDR1 and CDR2: SNHLY, FYNNEI. With 1 base removed from V and 8 bases from J, the gap between germline ends came to 15 bases. The CDR3 covers 15 residues. The CDR3 spells CASSEGGDRLYEQFF. The CDR3 bases are TGTGCCAGCAGTGAAGGAGGAGATCGTTTGTATGAGCAGTTCTTC.

This clonotype was seen a few times. This sequence joins TRBV7-2 and TRBJ2-5; no firm D call. The germline V gene encodes CDR1 SGHTA and CDR2 FQGNSA. V was shortened by 5 bases and J by 7 bases, with 8 bases between the two germline ends. The CDR3 is made up of 11 amino acids. CDR3 region: CASSPARTQYF. The CDR3 coding sequence is TGTGCCAGCAGCCCCGCGAGGACCCAGTACTTC.

Points on this clonotype: This sequence may be a read error, since a much larger clone differs from it by one base. V usage is TRBV9 and J usage is TRBJ2-1; the match to TRBD2 covers 8 bases. Germline V gives CDR1 SGDLS, CDR2 YYNGEE. The CDR3 has 16 residues. The CDR3: CASSVAGGPSSNEQIF. The CDR3 coding sequence is TGTGCCAGCAGCGTAGCGGGAGGGCCCTCATCAAATGAGCAGATCTTC.

In the case of this clonotype: A single base separates this from a much larger clone, so it may be a read error. The rearrangement uses TRBV5-1 and TRBJ2-3, with 9 bases lining up with TRBD2. CDR1 is SGHRS, CDR2 YFSETQ, per germline. Trimming at V came to 0 bases and at J to 5 bases, leaving 10 bases not matched to a gene. The length of the CDR3 is 17 residues. DNA for the CDR3: TGCGCCAGCAGCTTGGAAGGACTAGCGCGAGCTGGAGATACGCAGTATTTT. Its protein product is CASSLEGLARAGDTQYF.

This chain links TRBV27 with TRBJ2-1; 7 positions match TRBD2. The CDR3 loop spans 16 amino acids. Germline CDR1 reads MNHEY; CDR2 reads SMNVEV (reference sequence). V lost 1 base, J lost 5 bases, and 8 bases stayed unmatched. The CDR3 loop is CASSLWASGANNEQFF. CDR3 DNA: TGTGCCAGCAGTTTATGGGCCAGCGGGGCAAACAATGAGCAGTTCTTC.

The V call is TRBV6-2 or TRBV6-3, the J call TRBJ2-7, with D possibly being TRBD2 (6 bases). Looked up from germline, CDR1 is MNHEY and CDR2 is SVGEGT. V was trimmed by 7 bases and J by 2 bases, leaving 9 bases between them. The CDR3 has 12 amino acids. The CDR3 bases are TGTGCCAGCAAGCCGGGGGCCTACGAGCAGTACTTC. Translated: CASKPGAYEQYF.

This clonotype was seen ten or more times. The CDR3 loop is CASSVAGAHTGELFF. CDR3 DNA: TGTGCCAGCAGCGTAGCAGGGGCCCACACCGGGGAGCTGTTTTTT. The chain has TRBV9 and TRBJ2-2, with a weak D call TRBD1 (6 bases). The CDR3 loop spans 15 amino acids. Germline V gene sequence: CDR1 SGDLS, CDR2 YYNGEE. With 0 bases removed from V and 3 bases from J, the gap between germline ends came to 9 bases.

This chain connects TRBV5-4 to TRBJ1-1; D unresolved. The CDR3 runs to 12 residues. V shed 0 bases and J shed 5 bases, with 5 bases lying between them. CDR1 is SGHNT, CDR2 YYREEE, per germline (reference sequence). The CDR3 DNA is TGTGCCAGCAGCTTGGTTGATACTGAAGCTTTCTTT. This translates into CASSLVDTEAFF.

V and J are TRBV7-6 and TRBJ1-3; D possibly corresponds to TRBD1 (6 bases). CDR3 length equals 15 residues. V gave up 6 bases and J gave up 5 bases, with 17 bases separating them. Germline CDR1 and CDR2: SGHVS and FNYEAQ. CDR3 loop: CASSPADRPRNTIYF. CDR3 DNA: TGTGCCAGCAGTCCCGCCGACAGGCCCAGAAACACCATATATTTT.

This clonotype was counted at least ten times. This chain links TRBV4-2 with TRBJ1-1, with D unclear. Germline V lookup: CDR1 LGHNA, CDR2 YNFKEQ. V was pared by 0 bases and J by 0 bases, with 11 bases between. The CDR3 has 16 residues. The CDR3 sequence is CASSQDLNRLNTEAFF. In nucleotides, the CDR3 is TGTGCCAGCAGCCAAGACTTAAATCGGTTGAACACTGAAGCTTTCTTT.

This clonotype has at least ten counts. This sequence joins TRBV20-1 and TRBJ2-5; D unclear. The CDR3 contains 12 residues. V shed 5 bases and J shed 5 bases, with 12 bases lying between them. CDR1 DFQATT and CDR2 SNEGSKA come from the germline V gene (reference sequence). This CDR3 reads CSAPVLGETQYF. The CDR3 region has the DNA TGCAGTGCTCCGGTGCTCGGGGAGACCCAGTACTTC.

The V gene is TRBV20-1, the J gene TRBJ1-6, with D tentatively TRBD1 (6 bases). CDR3 length: 13 amino acids. Germline V gene sequence: CDR1 DFQATT, CDR2 SNEGSKA (reference sequence). V shed 6 bases and J shed 7 bases, with 13 bases lying between them. The CDR3 loop reads CSAIPDRNSPLHF. DNA for the CDR3: TGCAGTGCAATCCCGGACAGAAATTCACCCCTCCACTTT.

There are many counts of this clonotype. The V and J genes are TRBV2 and TRBJ2-3; D is perhaps TRBD2 (6 bases). The V and J ends lost 5 bases and 2 bases respectively, with 11 bases between them. Germline V gene data show CDR1 as SNHLY and CDR2 as FYNNEI. The CDR3 is 14 amino acids. The CDR3 reads CASSPGEVTDTQYF. The CDR3 bases are TGTGCCAGCAGTCCGGGGGAAGTCACAGATACGCAGTATTTT.